These 24 T cell receptor beta chains share one sample of origin, sequenced in a study of blood T cell repertoires in COVID-19. Libraries were prepared by immunoSEQ multiplex PCR; TCRdb keeps only in-frame clonotypes and omits some of them. The repertoire holds 200,000 or so clones, with 83% as singletons. Input material: PBMCs or T cells enriched from blood (not recorded which). Receptor source: a woman between 50 and 59 years old who had been exposed to COVID-19.

The chain couples TRBV29-1 to TRBJ2-3, with a weak D call TRBD1 (5 bases). Germline V gene sequence: CDR1 SQVTM, CDR2 ANQGSEA. V was clipped by 3 bases and J by 3 bases, with 10 bases between them. The CDR3 contains 13 residues. In DNA form, the CDR3 reads TGCAGCGTTGATGGGGCCCCTACAGATACGCAGTATTTT. This translates into CSVDGAPTDTQYF.

A few counts support this clone. This chain joins TRBV14 and TRBJ1-6; TRBD1 matches at 7 bases. Germline-derived CDR1 and CDR2 are SGHDN and FVKESK. CDR3 size: 14 residues. After removal of 4 bases from V and 7 bases from J, the junction contained 4 bases not matched to a gene. Written as DNA, the CDR3 is TGTGCCAGCAGCCTGACAGGGATCAATTCACCCCTCCACTTT. It yields the protein CASSLTGINSPLHF.

This chain connects TRBV4-2 to TRBJ2-7; 8 nucleotides match TRBD1. Trimming cost V 3 bases and J 4 bases; bases outside gene matches: 5. Germline V gives CDR1 LGHNA, CDR2 YNFKEQ. There are 14 residues in the CDR3. The CDR3 loop is CASSQGGQEYEQYF. CDR3 coding DNA: TGTGCCAGCAGCCAGGGGGGACAGGAGTACGAGCAGTACTTC.

The chain joins TRBV3-1 (or the pseudogene TRBV3-2) to TRBJ1-1; 8 bases agree with TRBD1. The CDR3 contains 13 residues. Germline assignment: CDR1 LGHDT and CDR2 YNNKEL (reference sequence). The V and J ends lost 2 bases and 10 bases, in that order; junction bases with no gene match: 6. The CDR3 DNA is TGTGCCAGCAGCCAAAGGACAGGGATCGGAGCTTTCTTT. This encodes CASSQRTGIGAFF.

The chain couples TRBV6-6 to TRBJ1-1; D is undetermined. The germline gives CDR1 MNHNY, CDR2 SVGAGI (reference sequence). V was clipped by 5 bases and J by 0 bases, with 16 bases between them. There are 16 residues in the CDR3. The CDR3 protein is CASSPPFGRMNTEAFF. CDR3 sequence (DNA): TGTGCCAGCAGTCCTCCGTTTGGGAGAATGAACACTGAAGCTTTCTTT.

V usage is TRBV27 and J usage is TRBJ1-6, with 7 bases fitting TRBD1. This CDR3 spans 19 amino acids. V dropped 6 bases and J dropped 0; count of bases not matched to a gene: 14. Looked up from germline, CDR1 is MNHEY and CDR2 is SMNVEV (reference sequence). For the CDR3, the DNA is TGTGCCAGCAGGGGGACAGTAGTCAATCTAAGCTCCTATAATTCACCCCTCCACTTT. As protein: CASRGTVVNLSSYNSPLHF.

Comment on this clone: Compared with germline, one end of the junction differs, possibly owing to a read error. This rearrangement joins TRBV30 to TRBJ2-5, with D tentatively TRBD2 (5 bases). Germline V gives CDR1 GTSNPN, CDR2 SVGIG (reference sequence). The CDR3 has 13 residues. CDR3 sequence: CAWILATTKSRNF. The DNA of the CDR3 is TGTGCCTGGATTTTGGCGACTACCAAATCCAGGAACTTC.

The genes are TRBV23-1 and TRBJ1-1; D is ambiguous. Being an ORF, TRBV23-1 has a function that is uncertain. This CDR3 spans 13 amino acids. Trimming left V 6 bases short and J 4 bases short, with 12 bases between. In nucleotides, the CDR3 is TGCGCCAGCAGCAGTCCCCTGGTCACTGAAGCTTTCTTT. Protein: CASSSPLVTEAFF.

The chain employs TRBV2 and TRBJ1-2, with D possibly TRBD1 on 6 matching bases. Germline CDR1 reads SNHLY; CDR2 reads FYNNEI. Trimming took 9 bases from V and 0 from J, leaving 11 bases between them. This CDR3 has 13 amino acids. The CDR3 nucleotides read TGTGCCAGGGGACAAATTACTAACTATGGCTACACCTTC. Amino acid sequence: CARGQITNYGYTF.

The V call is TRBV29-1, the J call TRBJ2-1, with no clear D. In germline, CDR1 is SQVTM, CDR2 ANQGSEA. This CDR3 is 12 amino acids long. V was shortened by 4 bases and J by 5 bases, with 9 bases between the two germline ends. The CDR3 loop is CSVAHRHNEQFF. DNA for the CDR3: TGCAGCGTTGCGCACAGACACAATGAGCAGTTCTTC.

The V and J genes are TRBV7-2 and TRBJ2-3; possible D gene TRBD2, 6 bases. V was shortened by 5 bases and J by 5 bases, with 17 bases between the two germline ends. The germline V gene encodes CDR1 SGHTA and CDR2 FQGNSA. The CDR3 spans 15 residues. Here the CDR3 reads CASSHKAGQKDTQYF. Written as DNA, the CDR3 is TGTGCCAGCAGCCACAAGGCGGGGCAGAAAGATACGCAGTATTTT.

The genes are TRBV6-5 and TRBJ2-2, with D perhaps TRBD1 (6 bases). CDR1 MNHEY and CDR2 SVGAGI come from the germline V gene. Deletions cut 6 bases from V and 2 bases from J, with 13 bases between. The CDR3 length is 15 residues. The CDR3 DNA sequence: TGTGCCAGCAGCAGACAGGCGATTAACACCGGGGAGCTGTTTTTT. Translating it yields CASSRQAINTGELFF.

The rearrangement uses TRBV6-4 and TRBJ2-2; D gene uncertain. V lost 6 bases and J 1 base, leaving 12 bases between the germline ends. This CDR3 is built from 15 residues. Germline V lookup: CDR1 MRHNA, CDR2 SNTAGT. For the CDR3, the DNA is TGTGCCAGCAGAGCGTCGTCCCTGAACACCGGGGAGCTGTTTTTT. Its translation is CASRASSLNTGELFF.

The chain couples TRBV13 to TRBJ2-7; 7 nucleotides line up with TRBD2. The CDR3 is made up of 16 amino acids. Trimming took 3 bases from V and 2 from J; bases not matched to a gene: 10. CDR1 is PRHDT, CDR2 FYEKMQ, per germline (reference sequence). This CDR3 reads CASSFGAGSLTYEQYF. The CDR3 coding sequence is TGTGCCAGCAGCTTCGGAGCGGGGAGCTTAACCTACGAGCAGTACTTC.

This sequence joins TRBV9 and TRBJ2-2; maybe TRBD2 (6 bases). CDR3 length: 17 residues. V lost 0 bases to trimming and J lost 5 bases, with 17 bases between them. Looked up from germline, CDR1 is SGDLS and CDR2 is YYNGEE. DNA for the CDR3: TGTGCCAGCAGCGTAGGCCGGGGAGGCGGATGGACCGGGGAGCTGTTTTTT. Amino acid sequence: CASSVGRGGGWTGELFF.

The chain recombines TRBV5-5 with TRBJ1-2; the D is unclear. This CDR3 contains 15 residues. The V and J ends lost 3 bases and 1 base respectively, with 13 bases between them. Germline CDR1 SGHKS, CDR2 YYEKEE (reference sequence). The CDR3 reads CASSSRWGGNYGYTF. The CDR3, as DNA: TGTGCCAGCAGCTCGAGGTGGGGAGGTAACTATGGCTACACCTTC. The whole variable domain, filled in from reference TRBV5-5 and TRBJ1-2, reads DAGVTQSPTHLIKTRGQQVTLRCSPISGHKSVSWYQQVLGQGPQFIFQYYEKEERGRGNFPDRFSARQFPNYSSELNVNALLLGDSALYLCASSSRWGGNYGYTFGSGTRLTVV.

The chain employs TRBV5-1 and TRBJ2-3; D possibly corresponds to TRBD1 (7 bases). The V and J ends lost 3 bases and 5 bases respectively, with 10 bases between them. The CDR3 length is 13 residues. The germline gives CDR1 SGHRS, CDR2 YFSETQ. CDR3 in DNA: TGCGCCAGCAGCTCGCAGGGGGGAGATACGCAGTATTTT. It yields the protein CASSSQGGDTQYF.

In its sample, this clone was seen once. The chain joins TRBV28 to TRBJ1-6, with TRBD1 matching over 11 bases. The CDR3 runs 14 residues. Germline V gene sequence: CDR1 MDHEN, CDR2 SYDVKM. The V and J ends lost 7 bases and 11 bases, in that order; junction bases with no gene match: 7. The CDR3 DNA reads as TGTGCCAGCACGGGACAGGGGGTTAGTACACCCCTCCACTTT. This encodes CASTGQGVSTPLHF.

V gene TRBV27 combines with J gene TRBJ2-7; TRBD1 aligns across 7 bases. The CDR3 runs to 14 residues. The junction had 7 bases not matched to a gene; V was cut back by 5 bases and J by 3 bases. The germline V gene encodes CDR1 MNHEY and CDR2 SMNVEV (reference sequence). This CDR3 is CASSPPGQHYEQYF. The CDR3 nucleotides are TGTGCCAGCAGTCCACCGGGACAGCACTACGAGCAGTACTTC.

The chain combines TRBV5-1 with TRBJ2-5, with TRBD2 matching 9 bases. The CDR3 is 14 residues long. Looked up from germline, CDR1 is SGHRS and CDR2 is YFSETQ. With 3 bases clipped from V and 5 bases from J, the junction kept 5 bases outside the gene matches. Here the CDR3 reads CASSSLAGGETQYF. CDR3 bases: TGCGCCAGCAGCTCACTAGCGGGCGGTGAGACCCAGTACTTC.

The chain employs TRBV4-3 and TRBJ2-7, with 8 bases lining up with TRBD1. Germline assignment: CDR1 LGHNA and CDR2 YSLEER. The CDR3 is made up of 13 amino acids. V lost 3 bases, J lost 5 bases, and 3 bases stayed unmatched. The CDR3 sequence is CASSQDRVHEQYF. The DNA of the CDR3 is TGCGCCAGCAGCCAGGACAGGGTCCACGAGCAGTACTTC.

This chain connects TRBV6-5 to TRBJ2-3, with TRBD2 as a possible D gene (5 bases). Deletions cut 6 bases from V and 3 bases from J, with 16 bases between. Germline loops: CDR1 MNHEY, CDR2 SVGAGI. The CDR3 has 15 amino acids. Written as DNA, the CDR3 is TGTGCCAGCAGGTCTTGGAGGTCAAATACAGATACGCAGTATTTT. Its protein product is CASRSWRSNTDTQYF.

The V and J genes are TRBV5-5 and TRBJ2-7; 9 nucleotides agree with TRBD1. Germline CDR1 SGHKS, CDR2 YYEKEE (reference sequence). This CDR3 spans 13 amino acids. After removal of 3 bases from V and 7 bases from J, the junction contained 5 bases not matched to a gene. The CDR3 sequence: CASSWDRVREQYF. The CDR3, as DNA: TGTGCCAGCAGCTGGGACAGGGTGAGGGAGCAGTACTTC.

There are many counts of this clone. The chain is built from TRBV6-5 and TRBJ1-5, with no clear D. In germline, CDR1 is MNHEY, CDR2 SVGAGI. The V and J ends lost 8 bases and 3 bases respectively, with 14 bases between them. The CDR3 totals 14 residues. The CDR3 DNA follows: TGTGCCAGCTCCGAGGGAGGGTTCAATCAGCCCCAGCATTTT. Encoded protein: CASSEGGFNQPQHF.